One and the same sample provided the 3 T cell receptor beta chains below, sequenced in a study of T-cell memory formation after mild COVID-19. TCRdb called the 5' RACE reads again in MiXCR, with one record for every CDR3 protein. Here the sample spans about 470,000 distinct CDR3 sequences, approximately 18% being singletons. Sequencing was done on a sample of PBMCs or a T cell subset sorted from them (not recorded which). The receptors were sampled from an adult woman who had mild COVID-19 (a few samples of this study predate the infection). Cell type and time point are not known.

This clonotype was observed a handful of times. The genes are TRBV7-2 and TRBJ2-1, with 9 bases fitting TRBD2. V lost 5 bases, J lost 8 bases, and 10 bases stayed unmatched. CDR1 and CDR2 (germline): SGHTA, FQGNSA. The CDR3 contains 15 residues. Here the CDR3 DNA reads TGTGCCAGCAGCGCCTTTAGCGGGAGAGGCTATGAGCAGTTCTTC. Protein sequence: CASSAFSGRGYEQFF. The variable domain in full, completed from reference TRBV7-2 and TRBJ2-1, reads GAGVSQSPSNKVTEKGKDVELRCDPISGHTALYWYRQSLGQGLEFLIYFQGNSAPDKSGLPSDRFSAERTGGSVSTLTIQRTQQEDSAVYLCASSAFSGRGYEQFFGPGTRLTVL.

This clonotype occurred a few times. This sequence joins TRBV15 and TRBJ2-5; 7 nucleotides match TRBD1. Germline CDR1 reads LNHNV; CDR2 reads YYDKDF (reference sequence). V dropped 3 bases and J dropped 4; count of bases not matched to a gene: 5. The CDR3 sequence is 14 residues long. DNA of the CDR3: TGTGCCACCAGCAGGTACAGGGGTGGAGAGACCCAGTACTTC. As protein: CATSRYRGGETQYF.

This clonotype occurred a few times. As DNA, the CDR3 is TGTGCCACCAGTGGAGAGAACACCGGGGAGCTGTTTTTT. This codes for CATSGENTGELFF. The gene calls are TRBV24-1 and TRBJ2-2; D gene ambiguous. Germline lookup yields CDR1 KGHDR and CDR2 SFDVKD. CDR3 size: 13 residues. The germline V and J ends were trimmed by 5 bases and 1 base, with 4 bases remaining between them.